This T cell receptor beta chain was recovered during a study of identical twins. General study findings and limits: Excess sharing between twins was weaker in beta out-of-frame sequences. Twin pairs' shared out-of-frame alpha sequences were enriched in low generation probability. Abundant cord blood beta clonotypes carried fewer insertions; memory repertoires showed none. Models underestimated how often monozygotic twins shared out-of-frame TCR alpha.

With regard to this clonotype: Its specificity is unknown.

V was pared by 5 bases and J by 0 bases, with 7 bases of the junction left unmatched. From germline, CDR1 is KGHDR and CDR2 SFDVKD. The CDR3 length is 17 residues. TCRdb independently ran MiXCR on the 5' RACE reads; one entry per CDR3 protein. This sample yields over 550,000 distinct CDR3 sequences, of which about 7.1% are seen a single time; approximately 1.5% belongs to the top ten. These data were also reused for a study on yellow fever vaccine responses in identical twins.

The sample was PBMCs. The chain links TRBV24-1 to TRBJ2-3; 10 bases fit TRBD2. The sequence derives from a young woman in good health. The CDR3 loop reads CATSGETSGRSTDTQYF. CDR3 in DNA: TGTGCCACCAGTGGCGAGACTAGCGGGCGGAGCACAGATACGCAGTATTTT.